The rows below give T cell receptor beta chains drawn from one sample of a study of cytomegalovirus exposure and HLA in healthy donors. Measured with immunoSEQ multiplex PCR; TCRdb has only the in-frame clones, and not every one. In all, the sample yields around 36,000 clones. The sequenced sample consisted of PBMCs. These receptors came from a woman in her thirties in good health and CMV-seropositive. Both conserved end residues are part of each CDR3. A D gene is named only where the DNA matches it firmly. Only part of the rows carry a size: once, few, many, or a class if the clone is expanded.

CDR3aa	CDR3nt	len	abundance	v_gene	d_gene	j_gene
CATRAPTGAADTQYF	TGTGCCACCCGAGCCCCGACAGGGGCAGCGGATACGCAGTATTTT	15	-	TRBV10-3	TRBD1	TRBJ2-3
CASRQKTNEKLFF	TGTGCCAGCAGGCAGAAGACTAATGAAAAACTGTTTTTT	13	-	TRBV6-6	-	TRBJ1-4
CASSPLGGHNNSPLHF	TGTGCCAGCAGCCCCCTCGGGGGGCATAATAATTCACCCCTCCACTTT	16	-	TRBV7-9	-	TRBJ1-6
CASSFIAGSYNEQFF	TGTGCCAGCAGCTTTATAGCGGGAAGCTACAATGAGCAGTTCTTC	15	-	TRBV27	TRBD2	TRBJ2-1
CASSAASRRTDTQYF	TGTGCCAGCAGCGCGGCTAGCCGCCGCACAGATACGCAGTATTTT	15	-	TRBV9	-	TRBJ2-3
CASSEDRGFQETQYF	TGTGCCAGCAGTGAGGACAGGGGGTTCCAAGAGACCCAGTACTTC	15	-	TRBV6-1	TRBD1	TRBJ2-5
CASSSSGAMNTEAFF	TGCGCCAGCAGCTCCTCAGGGGCCATGAACACTGAAGCTTTCTTT	15	-	TRBV5-1	-	TRBJ1-1
CASRTEMNTEAFF	TGTGCCAGCAGGACAGAGATGAACACTGAAGCTTTCTTT	13	-	TRBV6-1	-	TRBJ1-1
CANRHLNRANTEAFF	TGTGCCAACAGACACTTAAACAGGGCGAACACTGAAGCTTTCTTT	15	-	TRBV6-4	-	TRBJ1-1
CASRDRINYGYTF	TGTGCCAGCCGGGACAGGATTAACTATGGCTACACCTTC	13	-	TRBV18	TRBD1	TRBJ1-2
CASRLRGKETQYF	TGTGCCAGCAGACTAAGGGGTAAAGAGACCCAGTACTTC	13	-	TRBV27	-	TRBJ2-5
CASSQDRTPSYEQYF	TGCGCCAGCAGCCAAGACCGCACTCCCTCCTACGAGCAGTACTTC	15	-	TRBV4-1	-	TRBJ2-7
CASSVDRMGTEAFF	TGTGCCAGCAGCGTAGACAGGATGGGCACTGAAGCTTTCTTT	14	-	TRBV7-9	-	TRBJ1-1
CASSQDWSTEQYF	TGTGCCAGCAGCCAAGACTGGAGTACCGAGCAGTACTTC	13	-	TRBV4-2	-	TRBJ2-7
CASSKGTAYEQYF	TGTGCCAGCAGCAAAGGGACAGCCTACGAGCAGTACTTC	13	-	TRBV21-1	-	TRBJ2-7
CASSADRGHTGELFF	TGTGCCAGCAGTGCCGACAGGGGCCACACCGGGGAGCTGTTTTTT	15	-	TRBV6-1	TRBD1	TRBJ2-2
CASSSDRGTDTQYF	TGTGCCAGCAGCTCGGACAGGGGCACAGATACGCAGTATTTT	14	-	TRBV7-8	TRBD1	TRBJ2-3
CALQSRTSGDYTGELFF	TGTGCCCTGCAATCACGGACTAGCGGGGATTATACCGGGGAGCTGTTTTTT	17	-	TRBV30	TRBD2	TRBJ2-2
CSVEEGGMKAFF	TGCAGCGTGGAAGAGGGGGGGATGAAAGCTTTCTTT	12	-	TRBV29-1	-	TRBJ1-1
CASKAPLIPGYGYTF	TGTGCCAGCAAGGCACCCCTTATTCCGGGCTATGGCTACACCTTC	15	-	TRBV28	-	TRBJ1-2
CASSERQGSYNSPLHF	TGTGCCAGCAGCGAGAGACAGGGCTCCTATAATTCACCCCTCCACTTT	16	-	TRBV7-6	TRBD1	TRBJ1-6
CASRRDSYSTDTQYF	TGTGCCAGCAGGCGGGACAGCTATAGCACAGATACGCAGTATTTT	15	-	TRBV6-1	-	TRBJ2-3
CASSLGGGDSIQYF	TGCGCCAGCAGCTTGGGCGGGGGGGATAGCATTCAGTACTTC	14	-	TRBV5-1	TRBD2	TRBJ2-4
CASSLGLDRGLNNEQFF	TGTGCCAGCAGCTTAGGGTTGGACAGGGGGTTGAACAATGAGCAGTTCTTC	17	-	TRBV7-9	TRBD1	TRBJ2-1
CASSDQRAGAFF	TGTGCCAGCAGTGATCAGAGAGCGGGAGCTTTCTTT	12	-	TRBV6-1	-	TRBJ1-1
CASSRLAGGDNEQFF	TGTGCCAGCAGCAGACTAGCGGGGGGCGACAATGAGCAGTTCTTC	15	-	TRBV6-5	TRBD2	TRBJ2-1
CAISEVGASNQPQHF	TGTGCCATCAGTGAGGTAGGGGCTAGCAATCAGCCCCAGCATTTT	15	-	TRBV10-3	-	TRBJ1-5
CASGKGGTDTQYF	TGCGCCAGCGGTAAGGGGGGCACAGATACGCAGTATTTT	13	-	TRBV23-1	-	TRBJ2-3
CASSERGPDTQYF	TGCGCCAGCAGTGAAAGGGGCCCCGATACGCAGTATTTT	13	-	TRBV10-2	-	TRBJ2-3
CASSASRGGEQFF	TGCGCCAGCAGTGCCTCTCGAGGGGGAGAGCAGTTCTTC	13	-	TRBV10-1	-	TRBJ2-1
CAWYGAGANVLTF	TGTGCCTGGTACGGGGCTGGGGCCAACGTCCTGACTTTC	13	-	TRBV30	-	TRBJ2-6
CASSLMAAAGRNQPQHF	TGTGCCAGCAGCTTAATGGCCGCCGCGGGGAGGAATCAGCCCCAGCATTTT	17	-	TRBV7-8	-	TRBJ1-5
CASRWTGGLPLQETQYF	TGTGCCAGCAGATGGACAGGGGGCCTACCTCTCCAAGAGACCCAGTACTTC	17	-	TRBV28	TRBD1	TRBJ2-5
CASSEDRDGEQYF	TGTGCCAGCTCCGAGGACAGGGACGGAGAGCAGTACTTC	13	-	TRBV18	TRBD1	TRBJ2-7
CASSYSRVASNEQFF	TGTGCCAGCAGTTACTCGAGGGTAGCTAGCAATGAGCAGTTCTTC	15	-	TRBV6-6	-	TRBJ2-1
CASSEYGGYEQYF	TGTGCCAGCAGTGAATACGGGGGATACGAGCAGTACTTC	13	-	TRBV25-1	-	TRBJ2-7
CASSLAGAINTEAFF	TGTGCCAGCAGCTTAGCAGGGGCAATAAACACTGAAGCTTTCTTT	15	-	TRBV7-2	-	TRBJ1-1
CASSGQISLYGYTF	TGTGCCAGCAGTGGACAGATCTCACTCTATGGCTACACCTTC	14	-	TRBV7-9	-	TRBJ1-2
CASSASARGLYEQYF	TGTGCCAGCAGCGCATCTGCGCGGGGCCTCTACGAGCAGTACTTC	15	-	TRBV7-9	-	TRBJ2-7
CASSESMTGGNFETQYF	TGCGCCAGCAGTGAGTCGATGACAGGCGGTAATTTTGAGACCCAGTACTTC	17	medium-sized	TRBV10-1	-	TRBJ2-5
CASSFGSGLDNEQFF	TGTGCCAGCAGCTTCGGCAGCGGTCTTGACAATGAGCAGTTCTTC	15	-	TRBV5-6	-	TRBJ2-1
CASRSSGGNIQYF	TGTGCCAGCAGAAGTAGCGGTGGTAACATTCAGTACTTC	13	-	TRBV11-2	-	TRBJ2-4
CASSLGSAYNEQFF	TGTGCCAGTAGTCTAGGTTCTGCCTACAATGAGCAGTTCTTC	14	-	TRBV19	-	TRBJ2-1
CAWSEQFNSPLHF	TGTGCCTGGAGTGAACAGTTTAATTCACCCCTCCACTTT	13	-	TRBV30	-	TRBJ1-6
CASSPPLGGAAQGPNTGELFF	TGTGCCAGCTCACCACCGCTCGGGGGGGCAGCCCAGGGGCCTAACACCGGGGAGCTGTTTTTT	21	-	TRBV18	TRBD2	TRBJ2-2
CASSPGGENIQYF	TGTGCCAGCTCACCAGGGGGGGAAAACATTCAGTACTTC	13	-	TRBV18	TRBD2	TRBJ2-4
CASSLAGRGTGDYEQYF	TGCGCCAGCAGCTTGGCGGGCAGGGGGACAGGGGACTACGAGCAGTACTTC	17	-	TRBV5-1	TRBD1	TRBJ2-7
CASSSRLSSYNSPLHF	TGTGCCAGCAGTTCACGTTTGAGCTCCTATAATTCACCCCTCCACTTT	16	-	TRBV27	-	TRBJ1-6
CASSQKRGTGTGDSPLHF	TGCGCCAGCAGCCAAAAAAGGGGGACAGGGACAGGAGATTCACCCCTCCACTTT	18	-	TRBV4-1	TRBD1	TRBJ1-6
CASGVTDTQYF	TGTGCCAGCGGAGTCACAGATACGCAGTATTTT	11	-	TRBV6-6	-	TRBJ2-3
CASSRGVTEAFF	TGTGCCAGCAGCCGAGGTGTAACTGAAGCTTTCTTT	12	-	TRBV28	-	TRBJ1-1
CASSKGRDTEAFF	TGTGCCAGCAGCAAGGGGAGGGACACTGAAGCTTTCTTT	13	-	TRBV7-8	-	TRBJ1-1
CASSRGMGAGGPYEQYF	TGTGCCAGCTCGCGGGGAATGGGAGCGGGGGGCCCCTACGAGCAGTACTTC	17	-	TRBV18	TRBD2	TRBJ2-7